This T cell receptor beta chain came from a study of radiation and T cells in renal cell carcinoma. General observations from the study: No pretreatment tumor biopsies were available for baseline clonotypes. In blood, top tumor clones expanded by 2 weeks, shrinking by 4.

Time point noted: blood 4 weeks post-SBRT, at nephrectomy. Indicated treatment: 15 Gy SBRT to primary tumor, nephrectomy 4 weeks later. Details on this clone: The antigen is not known.

Assay used: immunoSEQ multiplex PCR; TCRdb lists only in-frame clones, some missing. The sample consists of around 100,000 clones, approximately 80% of them appearing once. This CDR3 region has 16 residues. Trimming stripped 6 bases from V and 0 bases from J, with 14 bases between. CDR1 is MDHEN, CDR2 SYDVKM, per germline. The material sequenced was blood, taken from a patient whose treatment included radiotherapy and nephrectomy. This sequence was found in a man between 60 and 70 years old with renal cell carcinoma. The chain employs TRBV28 and TRBJ2-2; D may be TRBD2 (5 bases). CDR3 sequence: CASRRWGAANTGELFF. The CDR3 bases are TGTGCCAGCAGGAGGTGGGGAGCCGCGAACACCGGGGAGCTGTTTTTT.